The clone carrying this T cell receptor beta chain was detected a few times. The sample providers were healthy Caucasian people from Russia, aged roughly 6 to 95. Together with a sample-barcoded 5' primer, a J-beta primer mix was included in a second PCR lasting roughly 6 to 12 cycles. TCRdb ran MiXCR on the 5' RACE reads and lists one entry per CDR3 protein. Among hundreds of thousands of distinct CDR3 sequences listed, around 25% were seen once. These data are taken from a study of blood T cells in healthy people across ages. Germline assignment: CDR1 MNHNY and CDR2 SVGAGI (reference sequence). Germline trimming cut 10 bases from V and 6 bases from J; bases unmatched to any gene: 5. The CDR3 has 11 amino acids. This same sample was also part of a study on T cells of mothers and their children.

This rearrangement joins TRBV6-6 to TRBJ2-7, with 8 bases matching TRBD2. Sequencing input: blood. This TCR derives from a boy aged 5 to 17 in good health. CDR3 loop: CAIGGVGEQYF. In DNA form, the CDR3 reads TGTGCCATCGGGGGGGTGGGCGAGCAGTACTTC.